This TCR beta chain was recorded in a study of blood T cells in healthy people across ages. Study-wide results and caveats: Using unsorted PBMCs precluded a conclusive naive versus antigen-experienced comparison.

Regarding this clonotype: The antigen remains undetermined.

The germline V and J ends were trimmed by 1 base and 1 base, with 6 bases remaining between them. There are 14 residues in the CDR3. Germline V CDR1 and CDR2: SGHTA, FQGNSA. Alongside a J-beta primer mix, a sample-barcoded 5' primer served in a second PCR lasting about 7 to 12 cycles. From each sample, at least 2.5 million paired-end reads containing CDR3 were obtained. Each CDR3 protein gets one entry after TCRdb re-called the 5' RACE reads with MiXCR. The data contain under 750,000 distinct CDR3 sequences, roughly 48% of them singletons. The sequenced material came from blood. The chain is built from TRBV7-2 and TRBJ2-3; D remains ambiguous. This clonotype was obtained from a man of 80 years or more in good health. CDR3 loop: CASSLDYGTDTQYF. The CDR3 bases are TGTGCCAGCAGCTTAGACTACGGCACAGATACGCAGTATTTT. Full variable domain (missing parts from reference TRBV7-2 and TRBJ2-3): GAGVSQSPSNKVTEKGKDVELRCDPISGHTALYWYRQSLGQGLEFLIYFQGNSAPDKSGLPSDRFSAERTGGSVSTLTIQRTQQEDSAVYLCASSLDYGTDTQYFGPGTRLTVL.